Shown below are 18 T cell receptor beta chains from a single sample sequenced in a study of T-cell reconstitution after alpha-beta-depleted transplantation in children. Preparing the TCRbeta library involved the use of unique molecular identifiers. Each CDR3 protein gets one entry after TCRdb re-called the PCR reads with MiXCR. Among hundreds of thousands of distinct CDR3 sequences listed, roughly 15% were seen once. Material: PBMCs, mostly from graft donor cells, obtained 360 days after TCRalphabeta/CD19-depleted stem cell transplant. The receptors shown here come from a male patient aged 2 to 10 who had a stem cell transplant for acute lymphoblastic leukemia, so the T cells may come from the graft donor.

This rearrangement joins TRBV15 to TRBJ2-7; a weak D match, TRBD1 (6 bases). Germline CDR1 reads LNHNV; CDR2 reads YYDKDF (reference sequence). V was shortened by 4 bases and J by 5 bases, with 12 bases between the two germline ends. This CDR3 spans 13 amino acids. The CDR3: CATSNRVNNEQYF. The CDR3 bases are TGTGCCACCAGCAACAGGGTGAACAACGAGCAGTACTTC.

This clonotype has just a few counts. The chain recombines TRBV28 with TRBJ2-1; D unclear. The V and J ends lost 2 bases and 0 bases respectively, with 8 bases between them. This CDR3 is 15 amino acids long. The germline V gene encodes CDR1 MDHEN and CDR2 SYDVKM. In DNA form, the CDR3 reads TGTGCCAGCAGTTTAGTCCCAGGCTCCTACAATGAGCAGTTCTTC. It codes for CASSLVPGSYNEQFF.

V usage is TRBV11-2 and J usage is TRBJ2-3; D gene uncertain. This CDR3 contains 20 residues. CDR1 is SGHAT, CDR2 FQNNGV, per germline. Trimming cost V 0 bases and J 0 bases, with 22 bases left between them. The CDR3 loop reads CASSLDVKEPQKPSTDTQYF. CDR3 DNA: TGTGCCAGCAGCTTAGATGTTAAGGAACCTCAGAAACCTAGCACAGATACGCAGTATTTT. Together with reference TRBV11-2 and TRBJ2-3, the CDR3 gives the full variable domain: EAGVAQSPRYKIIEKRQSVAFWCNPISGHATLYWYQQILGQGPKLLIQFQNNGVVDDSQLPKDRFSAERLKGVDSTLKIQPAKLEDSAVYLCASSLDVKEPQKPSTDTQYFGPGTRLTVL.

This clonotype was seen a few times. CDR3 amino acids: CASSSTRQGGEKLFF. The CDR3 coding sequence is TGTGCCAGCAGCTCAACCCGACAGGGAGGGGAAAAACTGTTTTTT. The chain joins TRBV7-9 to TRBJ1-4; TRBD1 aligns across 7 bases. V shed 4 bases and J 8 bases; nucleotides not matched to a gene: 10. Germline V gene sequence: CDR1 SEHNR, CDR2 FQNEAQ (reference sequence). The length of the CDR3 is 15 residues.

This clonotype has just a few counts. The chain has TRBV7-6 and TRBJ2-3, with 8 bases fitting TRBD1. CDR1 and CDR2 (germline): SGHVS, FNYEAQ. V was clipped by 3 bases and J by 6 bases; unmatched bases: 2. This CDR3 spans 13 amino acids. CDR3 amino acids: CASSFRTGDTQYF. DNA for the CDR3: TGTGCCAGCAGCTTTCGGACAGGGGATACGCAGTATTTT.

This clonotype was found a few times. The chain uses TRBV12-3 or TRBV12-4 and TRBJ2-7, with TRBD2 as a possible D gene (6 bases). The CDR3 spans 12 residues. Trimming shortened V by 6 bases and J by 6 bases, and 12 bases separated the two germline ends. CDR3 loop: CASRYTGVEQYF. In DNA form, the CDR3 reads TGTGCCAGCAGGTATACGGGGGTCGAGCAGTACTTC.

The chain uses TRBV3-1 and TRBJ2-2, with 7 bases aligning to TRBD2. CDR3 length: 17 residues. Trimming took 2 bases from V and 3 from J; bases not matched to a gene: 9. Germline V gene sequence: CDR1 LGHDT, CDR2 YNNKEL (reference sequence). The CDR3 here is CASSQFLRLAHTGELFF. The CDR3 DNA reads as TGTGCCAGCAGCCAATTTTTGAGACTAGCCCACACCGGGGAGCTGTTTTTT.

Only a few counts were recorded for this clonotype. The chain links TRBV30 to TRBJ2-7; 9 positions agree with TRBD1. Germline CDR1 is GTSNPN and CDR2 is SVGIG (reference sequence). V lost 0 bases to trimming and J lost 6 bases; unmatched junction nucleotides: 3. CDR3 length: 13 amino acids. The CDR3 coding sequence is TGTGCCTGGAGTGTGGAGACAGGGGGCGAGCAGTACTTC. Translated, it gives CAWSVETGGEQYF.

This chain links TRBV30 with TRBJ2-3; 14 nucleotides line up with TRBD2. The germline V gene has CDR1 GTSNPN and CDR2 SVGIG (reference sequence). Germline trimming cut 2 bases from V and 1 base from J; bases unmatched to any gene: 2. CDR3 length: 16 amino acids. The CDR3 sequence is CAWSKGLAGGTDTQYF. DNA for the CDR3: TGTGCCTGGAGTAAGGGACTAGCGGGGGGCACAGATACGCAGTATTTT.

This clonotype appeared a few times. In DNA form, the CDR3 reads TGCGCCAGCAGCCCCCCCGGGACTAGCGCTTCGTCGGCCTACGAGCAGTACTTC. Encoded protein: CASSPPGTSASSAYEQYF. The chain links TRBV5-1 to TRBJ2-7; TRBD2 agrees at 10 bases. The CDR3 runs 18 residues. The germline gives CDR1 SGHRS, CDR2 YFSETQ. The ends lost 4 bases at V and 2 bases at J; junction bases unmatched: 15.

This clonotype showed up just a few times. The V call is TRBV18, the J call TRBJ2-7; 9 bases line up with TRBD1. V shed 6 bases, J shed 3 bases, and the junction held 12 bases outside the gene matches. Germline assignment: CDR1 KGHSH and CDR2 LQKENI. The CDR3 loop spans 16 amino acids. The CDR3 DNA reads as TGTGCCAGCTCCCAGGGATCTGGGACAGGGTACTACGAGCAGTACTTC. Its protein is CASSQGSGTGYYEQYF.

This chain uses TRBV5-1 with TRBJ2-1, with D possibly being TRBD1 or TRBD2 (5 bases each). The germline gives CDR1 SGHRS, CDR2 YFSETQ. V lost 4 bases to trimming and J lost 7 bases, with 15 bases between them. This CDR3 has 14 amino acids. The CDR3 DNA reads TGCGCCAGCAGCGTGGGACCGGTTTATAATGAGCAGTTCTTC. Protein: CASSVGPVYNEQFF.

This clonotype was observed a single time. The gene calls are TRBV7-2 and TRBJ2-7, with unresolved D. The CDR3 runs 14 residues. Between the trimmed V and J ends, which lost 0 bases and 4 bases, there was a span of 10 bases. Germline V gene data show CDR1 as SGHTA and CDR2 as FQGNSA. The CDR3 reads CASSLAPARYEQYF. The CDR3 nucleotides are TGTGCCAGCAGCTTAGCCCCGGCACGGTACGAGCAGTACTTC. Looking up the rest from reference TRBV7-2 and TRBJ2-7 gives the full variable domain: GAGVSQSPSNKVTEKGKDVELRCDPISGHTALYWYRQSLGQGLEFLIYFQGNSAPDKSGLPSDRFSAERTGGSVSTLTIQRTQQEDSAVYLCASSLAPARYEQYFGPGTRLTVT.

In this sample, this clonotype is medium-sized. The V call is TRBV4-2, the J call TRBJ2-7; 9 bases match TRBD1. The CDR3 extends over 15 amino acids. The V segment lost 0 bases and the J segment 4 bases; nucleotides outside the gene matches: 4. Looked up from germline, CDR1 is LGHNA and CDR2 is YNFKEQ. The CDR3 coding sequence is TGTGCCAGCAGCCAAGATTGGGGACAGGGTTACGAGCAGTACTTC. Translated: CASSQDWGQGYEQYF.

The chain combines TRBV10-3 with TRBJ2-2; perhaps TRBD1 as D (6 bases). CDR1 is ENHRY, CDR2 SYGVKD, per germline. V shed 4 bases and J shed 0 bases, with 9 bases lying between them. The CDR3 consists of 15 residues. The CDR3 sequence: CAISGQVSNTGELFF. CDR3 DNA sequence: TGTGCCATCAGTGGACAGGTGTCGAACACCGGGGAGCTGTTTTTT.

There are a few counts of this clonotype. The chain combines TRBV10-3 with TRBJ1-4, with D tentatively TRBD1 (6 bases). With 5 bases removed from V and 7 bases from J, the gap between germline ends came to 17 bases. This CDR3 has 15 amino acids. Germline V gene sequence: CDR1 ENHRY, CDR2 SYGVKD. The CDR3, as DNA: TGTGCCATCAGTCCTGGACAGTTTTTTAGTGAAAAACTGTTTTTT. As protein: CAISPGQFFSEKLFF.

The chain recombines TRBV5-1 with TRBJ1-2; D is perhaps TRBD1 (5 bases). Germline V gene sequence: CDR1 SGHRS, CDR2 YFSETQ. Trimming stripped 0 bases from V and 12 bases from J, with 18 bases between. The CDR3 sequence is 14 residues long. The CDR3, as DNA: TGCGCCAGCAGCTTGGAACTACGACAGTCTCCGGACACCTTC. Protein product: CASSLELRQSPDTF.

This clonotype has only a few counts. J is TRBJ2-7 and V is TRBV6-1, with 8 bases identical to TRBD2. Germline V gene lookup returns CDR1 MNHNS and CDR2 SASEGT. V lost 6 bases, J lost 3 bases, and 7 bases stayed unmatched. CDR3 size: 14 residues. Here the CDR3 DNA reads TGTGCCAGCAGCCCGGCGGGGGGTTACTACGAGCAGTACTTC. Amino acid sequence: CASSPAGGYYEQYF.